This T cell receptor (beta chain) comes out of a study of identical twins. This clonotype was detected a few times. V shed 5 bases and J shed 8 bases, with 21 bases lying between them. In germline, CDR1 is MNHEY, CDR2 SMNVEV (reference sequence). This CDR3 has 15 residues. TCRdb re-called the 5' RACE reads through MiXCR, storing one row per CDR3 protein. The table shows 200,000 to 300,000 distinct CDR3 sequences, with 8% to 11% occurring only once. This clonotype originated in a man aged 45-65 years in good health. J is TRBJ1-2 and V is TRBV27; possible D gene TRBD1, 5 bases. Sample: memory T cells sorted from blood. CDR3 sequence reads: CASSAYAGTSVGYTF. The CDR3 DNA reads TGTGCCAGCAGTGCTTACGCCGGGACCAGCGTCGGCTACACCTTC.